This TCR beta chain came from a study of CD8 T cells in ankylosing spondylitis. This clonotype was counted ten times or more. TCRdb re-called the 5' RACE reads with MiXCR, one entry per CDR3 protein. This sample has some 90,000 distinct CDR3 sequences, with 27% found just once. This CDR3 region has 16 residues. Trimming took 4 bases from V and 2 from J, leaving 12 bases between them. The germline V gene has CDR1 MDHEN and CDR2 SYDVKM. This clonotype was obtained from a male donor with ankylosing spondylitis or in good health (not recorded which). V usage is TRBV28 and J usage is TRBJ1-6; D is unclear. The sample was blood, either unsorted or a sorted T cell fraction (not recorded which). The CDR3 sequence is CASSSAFQTYNSPLHF. DNA of the CDR3: TGTGCCAGCAGTTCAGCCTTTCAAACCTATAATTCACCCCTCCACTTT. Together with reference TRBV28 and TRBJ1-6, the CDR3 gives the full variable domain: DVKVTQSSRYLVKRTGEKVFLECVQDMDHENMFWYRQDPGLGLRLIYFSYDVKMKEKGDIPEGYSVSREKKERFSLILESASTNQTSMYLCASSSAFQTYNSPLHFGNGTRLTVT.